The rows below give T cell receptor beta chains drawn from one sample of a study of radiation and T cells in renal cell carcinoma. Profiled with immunoSEQ multiplex PCR; TCRdb holds only in-frame clones, not every one. This table has 100,000 to 150,000 clones, 85% to 90% appearing once. This specimen consisted of blood, obtained from a patient whose treatment included radiotherapy and nephrectomy. The source of these receptors is a woman aged 65 to 85 with renal cell carcinoma. Each CDR3 is given with its conserved first and last residue. D genes are given only for firm matches. Only some rows state a clone size, as once, few, many or a class for expanded clones.

clone size: NA
D gene: NA
V gene: TRBV2
J gene: TRBJ2-7
CDR3 protein: CASSGDLAHEQYF
CDR3 DNA: TGTGCCAGCAGTGGGGACCTAGCCCACGAGCAGTACTTC

clone size: NA
D gene: NA
V gene: TRBV11-3
J gene: TRBJ1-3
CDR3 protein: CASSLQGSSGNTIYF
CDR3 DNA: TGTGCCAGCAGCTTGCAAGGGTCGAGTGGAAACACCATATATTTT

clone size: once
D gene: TRBD2
V gene: TRBV6-4
J gene: TRBJ2-1
CDR3 protein: CASSAGTTRYNEQFF
CDR3 DNA: TGTGCCAGCAGTGCGGGGACTACTCGGTACAATGAGCAGTTCTTC

clone size: NA
D gene: TRBD1
V gene: TRBV10-3
J gene: TRBJ1-2
CDR3 protein: CAISVEGAGYGYTF
CDR3 DNA: TGTGCCATCAGTGTGGAGGGGGCAGGCTATGGCTACACCTTC

clone size: once
D gene: NA
V gene: TRBV30
J gene: TRBJ2-1
CDR3 protein: CAWSVGFPYNEQFF
CDR3 DNA: TGTGCCTGGAGTGTAGGGTTCCCCTACAATGAGCAGTTCTTC

clone size: NA
D gene: NA
V gene: TRBV9
J gene: TRBJ1-1
CDR3 protein: CASSVDRDTEAFF
CDR3 DNA: TGTGCCAGCAGCGTAGACCGAGACACTGAAGCTTTCTTT

clone size: NA
D gene: NA
V gene: TRBV30
J gene: TRBJ2-7
CDR3 protein: CAWSPPGRSYEQYF
CDR3 DNA: TGTGCCTGGAGTCCACCGGGCCGTTCCTACGAGCAGTACTTC

clone size: once
D gene: NA
V gene: TRBV29-1
J gene: TRBJ2-5
CDR3 protein: CSVGQSQETQYF
CDR3 DNA: TGCAGCGTCGGACAGAGTCAAGAGACCCAGTACTTC

clone size: NA
D gene: TRBD1
V gene: TRBV7-2
J gene: TRBJ2-7
CDR3 protein: CASSLESKGGRTYEQYF
CDR3 DNA: TGTGCCAGCAGCTTAGAATCTAAAGGGGGCCGAACCTACGAGCAGTACTTC

clone size: NA
D gene: NA
V gene: TRBV5-1
J gene: TRBJ2-7
CDR3 protein: CASSLAQSSYEQYF
CDR3 DNA: TGCGCCAGCAGCTTGGCCCAGAGCTCCTACGAGCAGTACTTC

clone size: NA
D gene: NA
V gene: TRBV11-1
J gene: TRBJ1-2
CDR3 protein: CASSLEGTRGYTF
CDR3 DNA: TGTGCCAGCAGCTTAGAGGGGACTCGGGGCTACACCTTC

clone size: few
D gene: NA
V gene: TRBV19
J gene: TRBJ1-1
CDR3 protein: CARSRRRDTEAFF
CDR3 DNA: TGTGCCAGGAGCAGACGCAGGGACACTGAAGCTTTCTTT

clone size: NA
D gene: NA
V gene: TRBV5-5
J gene: TRBJ1-6
CDR3 protein: CASSLEHGNSPLHF
CDR3 DNA: TGTGCCAGCAGCTTGGAGCACGGGAATTCACCCCTCCACTTT

clone size: NA
D gene: NA
V gene: TRBV5-1
J gene: TRBJ1-3
CDR3 protein: CARPPLGGEAGNTIYF
CDR3 DNA: TGCGCCAGACCCCCCCTGGGAGGCGAAGCTGGAAACACCATATATTTT

clone size: NA
D gene: NA
V gene: TRBV27
J gene: TRBJ1-2
CDR3 protein: CASSRSRGYGYTF
CDR3 DNA: TGTGCCAGCAGCCGGTCCAGGGGCTATGGCTACACCTTC

clone size: NA
D gene: NA
V gene: TRBV6-6
J gene: TRBJ1-2
CDR3 protein: CASSSPRMGYTF
CDR3 DNA: TGTGCCAGCAGTTCCCCCAGGATGGGCTACACCTTC

clone size: once
D gene: TRBD2
V gene: TRBV5-1
J gene: TRBJ2-3
CDR3 protein: CASSSLAGVSTDTQYF
CDR3 DNA: TGCGCCAGCAGCTCCCTAGCGGGGGTCTCCACAGATACGCAGTATTTT

clone size: NA
D gene: NA
V gene: TRBV11-3
J gene: TRBJ2-3
CDR3 protein: CASSLGVADPTDTQYF
CDR3 DNA: TGTGCCAGCAGCCTGGGGGTAGCGGACCCCACAGATACGCAGTATTTT

clone size: NA
D gene: TRBD1
V gene: TRBV5-1
J gene: TRBJ1-3
CDR3 protein: CASRAGGNGNTIYF
CDR3 DNA: TGCGCCAGCAGGGCAGGGGGGAATGGAAACACCATATATTTT

clone size: NA
D gene: NA
V gene: TRBV6-1
J gene: TRBJ1-6
CDR3 protein: CASSELGRNNSPLHF
CDR3 DNA: TGTGCCAGCAGTGAATTGGGACGGAATAATTCACCCCTCCACTTT

clone size: NA
D gene: NA
V gene: TRBV5-1
J gene: TRBJ2-3
CDR3 protein: CASSSTRGSTDTQYF
CDR3 DNA: TGCGCCAGCAGCTCTACGAGAGGCAGCACAGATACGCAGTATTTT

clone size: NA
D gene: TRBD2
V gene: TRBV4-3
J gene: TRBJ2-7
CDR3 protein: CASSQDRVAGAYEQYF
CDR3 DNA: TGCGCCAGCAGCCAAGATCGGGTAGCGGGTGCCTACGAGCAGTACTTC

clone size: NA
D gene: TRBD1
V gene: TRBV7-2
J gene: TRBJ2-1
CDR3 protein: CASSLVGGTGRDEQFF
CDR3 DNA: TGTGCCAGCAGCTTAGTAGGGGGGACAGGGAGGGATGAGCAGTTCTTC

clone size: once
D gene: NA
V gene: TRBV21-1
J gene: TRBJ1-2
CDR3 protein: CASSMGGRGSLPNYGYTF
CDR3 DNA: TGTGCCAGCAGCATGGGGGGCAGGGGATCCCTCCCTAACTATGGCTACACCTTC

clone size: NA
D gene: NA
V gene: TRBV28
J gene: TRBJ2-4
CDR3 protein: CATAEGQFKNIQYF
CDR3 DNA: TGTGCCACCGCTGAGGGACAATTTAAAAACATTCAGTACTTC

clone size: NA
D gene: NA
V gene: TRBV4-2
J gene: TRBJ2-1
CDR3 protein: CASSTPSYNEQFF
CDR3 DNA: TGTGCCAGCAGCACTCCCTCCTACAATGAGCAGTTCTTC

clone size: NA
D gene: NA
V gene: TRBV10-3
J gene: TRBJ1-5
CDR3 protein: CAISEGNSNQPQHF
CDR3 DNA: TGTGCCATCAGTGAGGGGAATAGCAATCAGCCCCAGCATTTT

clone size: few
D gene: TRBD1
V gene: TRBV29-1
J gene: TRBJ1-1
CDR3 protein: CSVGQGAITEAFF
CDR3 DNA: TGCAGCGTTGGCCAGGGGGCAATCACTGAAGCTTTCTTT

clone size: NA
D gene: NA
V gene: TRBV15
J gene: TRBJ2-2
CDR3 protein: CATSRTGLNTGELFF
CDR3 DNA: TGTGCCACCAGCAGGACAGGACTTAACACCGGGGAGCTGTTTTTT

clone size: NA
D gene: TRBD2
V gene: TRBV5-1
J gene: TRBJ2-1
CDR3 protein: CASRVGRGWFSEQFF
CDR3 DNA: TGCGCCAGCAGGGTGGGGAGGGGTTGGTTTAGTGAGCAGTTCTTC

clone size: NA
D gene: NA
V gene: TRBV5-6
J gene: TRBJ2-1
CDR3 protein: CASSFRDLRDEQFF
CDR3 DNA: TGTGCCAGCAGCTTCCGGGACTTGAGAGATGAGCAGTTCTTC

clone size: few
D gene: NA
V gene: TRBV6-5
J gene: TRBJ1-1
CDR3 protein: CASSFYDATEAFF
CDR3 DNA: TGTGCCAGCAGTTTCTATGACGCCACTGAAGCTTTCTTT

clone size: NA
D gene: TRBD1
V gene: TRBV6-5
J gene: TRBJ1-5
CDR3 protein: CASRQDRANQPQHF
CDR3 DNA: TGTGCCAGCAGACAGGACAGGGCGAATCAGCCCCAGCATTTT

clone size: once
D gene: NA
V gene: TRBV11-2
J gene: TRBJ2-7
CDR3 protein: CASSLDIGRGEQYF
CDR3 DNA: TGTGCCAGCAGCTTAGATATAGGAAGGGGCGAGCAGTACTTC

clone size: NA
D gene: NA
V gene: TRBV27
J gene: TRBJ2-7
CDR3 protein: CASSLKVVPYEQYF
CDR3 DNA: TGTGCCAGCAGTTTAAAGGTAGTTCCCTACGAGCAGTACTTC

clone size: NA
D gene: NA
V gene: TRBV28
J gene: TRBJ1-6
CDR3 protein: CASSLGPGKGHSPLHF
CDR3 DNA: TGTGCCAGCAGTTTGGGGCCAGGAAAAGGTCATTCACCCCTCCACTTT

clone size: NA
D gene: TRBD2
V gene: TRBV30
J gene: TRBJ2-7
CDR3 protein: CAWSAIKSGSSYEQYF
CDR3 DNA: TGTGCCTGGAGTGCCATTAAAAGCGGGAGCTCCTACGAGCAGTACTTC

clone size: NA
D gene: NA
V gene: TRBV4-1
J gene: TRBJ2-7
CDR3 protein: CASSQEDAPSARGNF
CDR3 DNA: TGCGCCAGCAGCCAAGAGGACGCTCCCTCTGCCAGAGGGAACTTC

clone size: NA
D gene: NA
V gene: TRBV7-3
J gene: TRBJ1-1
CDR3 protein: CASSLDVNTEAFF
CDR3 DNA: TGTGCCAGCAGCTTAGATGTTAACACTGAAGCTTTCTTT

clone size: NA
D gene: TRBD1
V gene: TRBV2
J gene: TRBJ2-3
CDR3 protein: CASRRWDRGRDTQYF
CDR3 DNA: TGTGCCAGCAGGCGGTGGGACAGGGGAAGGGATACGCAGTATTTT

clone size: NA
D gene: NA
V gene: TRBV5-6
J gene: TRBJ1-5
CDR3 protein: CASSSSLDTPGQPQHF
CDR3 DNA: TGTGCCAGCAGCTCCTCACTAGACACGCCCGGGCAGCCCCAGCATTTT

clone size: NA
D gene: NA
V gene: TRBV29-1
J gene: TRBJ2-6
CDR3 protein: CSARPSSGANVLTF
CDR3 DNA: TGCAGCGCGAGACCCAGCTCTGGGGCCAACGTCCTGACTTTC

clone size: NA
D gene: TRBD2
V gene: TRBV9
J gene: TRBJ2-3
CDR3 protein: CASSVDEGLVGDTQYF
CDR3 DNA: TGTGCCAGCAGCGTAGACGAGGGACTAGTAGGAGATACGCAGTATTTT

clone size: NA
D gene: TRBD2
V gene: TRBV9
J gene: TRBJ2-5
CDR3 protein: CASSVDLAGGLQETQYF
CDR3 DNA: TGTGCCAGCAGCGTAGATCTAGCGGGGGGTCTACAAGAGACCCAGTACTTC

clone size: NA
D gene: TRBD2
V gene: TRBV7-2
J gene: TRBJ2-1
CDR3 protein: CASSALAGGPYNEQFF
CDR3 DNA: TGTGCCAGCAGCGCCTTAGCGGGGGGGCCCTACAATGAGCAGTTCTTC

clone size: NA
D gene: NA
V gene: TRBV7-9
J gene: TRBJ2-1
CDR3 protein: CASSLPPVYNEQFF
CDR3 DNA: TGTGCCAGCAGCTTACCCCCGGTTTACAATGAGCAGTTCTTC

clone size: NA
D gene: NA
V gene: TRBV5-6
J gene: TRBJ1-1
CDR3 protein: CASSFGARTEAFF
CDR3 DNA: TGTGCCAGCAGCTTCGGCGCGCGTACTGAAGCTTTCTTT

clone size: NA
D gene: NA
V gene: TRBV7-9
J gene: TRBJ2-3
CDR3 protein: CASSLVRDPTDTQYF
CDR3 DNA: TGTGCCAGCAGCTTAGTTCGGGACCCCACAGATACGCAGTATTTT

clone size: NA
D gene: NA
V gene: TRBV19
J gene: TRBJ2-2
CDR3 protein: CASSMTAAELFF
CDR3 DNA: TGTGCCAGTAGTATGACTGCCGCGGAGCTGTTTTTT

clone size: NA
D gene: TRBD1
V gene: TRBV19
J gene: TRBJ2-2
CDR3 protein: CASSMTGRTGELFF
CDR3 DNA: TGTGCCAGTAGTATGACAGGGCGGACCGGGGAGCTGTTTTTT

clone size: NA
D gene: NA
V gene: TRBV7-9
J gene: TRBJ2-4
CDR3 protein: CASSARGNIQYF
CDR3 DNA: TGTGCCAGCAGCGCTAGGGGAAACATTCAGTACTTC

clone size: NA
D gene: NA
V gene: TRBV6-4
J gene: TRBJ1-1
CDR3 protein: CASSERGAITEAFF
CDR3 DNA: TGTGCCAGCAGTGAACGGGGGGCGATTACTGAAGCTTTCTTT

clone size: NA
D gene: NA
V gene: TRBV14
J gene: TRBJ2-2
CDR3 protein: CASRTQNTGELFF
CDR3 DNA: TGTGCCAGCAGGACCCAAAACACCGGGGAGCTGTTTTTT

clone size: NA
D gene: TRBD1
V gene: TRBV6-4
J gene: TRBJ2-2
CDR3 protein: CASGPGGRTGELFF
CDR3 DNA: TGTGCCAGCGGACCAGGGGGCAGGACCGGGGAGCTGTTTTTT

clone size: NA
D gene: TRBD1
V gene: TRBV9
J gene: TRBJ1-6
CDR3 protein: CASSVGQGNDSPLHF
CDR3 DNA: TGTGCCAGCAGCGTGGGACAGGGAAATGATTCACCCCTCCACTTT

clone size: NA
D gene: NA
V gene: TRBV19
J gene: TRBJ2-1
CDR3 protein: CASSDVGRISYNEQFF
CDR3 DNA: TGTGCCAGTAGTGACGTGGGGCGGATCTCCTACAATGAGCAGTTCTTC

clone size: NA
D gene: NA
V gene: TRBV7-2
J gene: TRBJ1-3
CDR3 protein: CASSLPGNISGNTIYF
CDR3 DNA: TGTGCCAGCAGCTTACCGGGGAACATTTCTGGAAACACCATATATTTT